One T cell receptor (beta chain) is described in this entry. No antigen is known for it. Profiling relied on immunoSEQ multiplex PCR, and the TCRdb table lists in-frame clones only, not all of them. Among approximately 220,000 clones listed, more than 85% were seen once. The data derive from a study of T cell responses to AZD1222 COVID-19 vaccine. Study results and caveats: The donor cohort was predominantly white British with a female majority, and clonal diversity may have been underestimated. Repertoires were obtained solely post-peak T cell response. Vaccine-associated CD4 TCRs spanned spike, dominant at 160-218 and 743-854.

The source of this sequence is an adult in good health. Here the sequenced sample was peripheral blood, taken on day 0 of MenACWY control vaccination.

The CDR3 protein is CASSQGILQYQETQYF. The CDR3 DNA follows: TGTGCCAGCAGCCAAGGTATCCTCCAGTACCAAGAGACCCAGTACTTC. This chain joins TRBV14 and TRBJ2-5; D is uncertain. Trimming shortened V by 1 base and J by 0 bases, and 12 bases separated the two germline ends. There are 16 residues in the CDR3. Germline V gene data show CDR1 as SGHDN and CDR2 as FVKESK.